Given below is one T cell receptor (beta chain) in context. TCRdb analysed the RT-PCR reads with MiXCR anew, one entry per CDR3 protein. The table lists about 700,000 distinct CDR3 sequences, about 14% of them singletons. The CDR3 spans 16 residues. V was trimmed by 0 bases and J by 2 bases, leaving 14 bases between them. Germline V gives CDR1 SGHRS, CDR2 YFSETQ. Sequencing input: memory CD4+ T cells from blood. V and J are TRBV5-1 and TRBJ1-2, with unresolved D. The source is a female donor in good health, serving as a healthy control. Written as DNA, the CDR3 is TGCGCCAGCAGCTTGGCCGCCCAAGTAGGGAACTATGGCTACACCTTC. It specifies CASSLAAQVGNYGYTF.